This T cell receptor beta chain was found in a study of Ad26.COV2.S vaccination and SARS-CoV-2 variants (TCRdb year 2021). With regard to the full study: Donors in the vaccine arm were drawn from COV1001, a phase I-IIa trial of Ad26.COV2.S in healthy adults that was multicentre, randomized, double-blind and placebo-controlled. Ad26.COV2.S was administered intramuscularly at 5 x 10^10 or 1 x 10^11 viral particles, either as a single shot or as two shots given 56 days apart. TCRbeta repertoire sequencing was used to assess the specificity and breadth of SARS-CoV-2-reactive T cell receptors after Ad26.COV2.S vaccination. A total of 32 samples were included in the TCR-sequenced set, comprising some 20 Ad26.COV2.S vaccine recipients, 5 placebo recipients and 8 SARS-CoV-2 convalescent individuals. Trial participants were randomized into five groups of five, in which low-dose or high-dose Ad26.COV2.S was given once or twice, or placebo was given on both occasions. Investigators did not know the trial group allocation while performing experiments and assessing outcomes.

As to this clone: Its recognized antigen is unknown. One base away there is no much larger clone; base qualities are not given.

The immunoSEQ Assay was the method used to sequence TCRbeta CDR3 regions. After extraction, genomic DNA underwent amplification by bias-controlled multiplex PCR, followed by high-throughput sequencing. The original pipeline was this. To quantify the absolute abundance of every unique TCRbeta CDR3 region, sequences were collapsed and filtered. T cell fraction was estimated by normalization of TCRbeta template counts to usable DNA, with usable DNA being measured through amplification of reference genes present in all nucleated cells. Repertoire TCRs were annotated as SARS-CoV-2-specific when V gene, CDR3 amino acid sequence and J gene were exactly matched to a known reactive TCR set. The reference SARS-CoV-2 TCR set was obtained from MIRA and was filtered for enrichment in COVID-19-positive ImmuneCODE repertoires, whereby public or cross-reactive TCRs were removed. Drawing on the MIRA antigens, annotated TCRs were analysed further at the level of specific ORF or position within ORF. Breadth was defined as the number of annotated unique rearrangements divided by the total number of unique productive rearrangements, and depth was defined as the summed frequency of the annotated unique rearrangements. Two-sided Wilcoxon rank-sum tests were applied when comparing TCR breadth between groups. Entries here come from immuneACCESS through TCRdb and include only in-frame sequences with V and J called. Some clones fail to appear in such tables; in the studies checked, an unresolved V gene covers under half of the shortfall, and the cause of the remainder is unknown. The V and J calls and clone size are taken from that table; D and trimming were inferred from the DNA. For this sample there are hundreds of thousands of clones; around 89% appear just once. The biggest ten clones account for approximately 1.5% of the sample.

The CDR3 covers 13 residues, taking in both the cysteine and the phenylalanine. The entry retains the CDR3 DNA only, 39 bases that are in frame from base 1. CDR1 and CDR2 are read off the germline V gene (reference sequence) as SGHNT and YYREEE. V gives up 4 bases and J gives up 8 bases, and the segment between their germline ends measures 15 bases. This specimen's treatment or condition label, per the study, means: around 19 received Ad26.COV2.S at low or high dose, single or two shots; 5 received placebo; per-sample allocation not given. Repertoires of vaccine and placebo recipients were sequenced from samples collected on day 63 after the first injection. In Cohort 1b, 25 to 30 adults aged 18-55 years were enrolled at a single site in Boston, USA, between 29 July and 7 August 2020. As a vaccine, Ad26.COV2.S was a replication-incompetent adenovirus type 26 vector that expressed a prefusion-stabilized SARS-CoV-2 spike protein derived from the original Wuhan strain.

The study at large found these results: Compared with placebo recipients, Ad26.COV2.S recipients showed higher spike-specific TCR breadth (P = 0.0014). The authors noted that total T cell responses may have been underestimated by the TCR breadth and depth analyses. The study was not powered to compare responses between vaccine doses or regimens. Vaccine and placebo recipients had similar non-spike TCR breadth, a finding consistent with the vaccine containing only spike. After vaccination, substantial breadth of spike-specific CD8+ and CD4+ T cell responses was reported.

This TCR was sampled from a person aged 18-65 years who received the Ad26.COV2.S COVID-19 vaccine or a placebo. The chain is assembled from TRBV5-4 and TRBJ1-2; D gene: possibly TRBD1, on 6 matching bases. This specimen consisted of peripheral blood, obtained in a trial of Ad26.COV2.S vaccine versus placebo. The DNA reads TGTGCCAGCAGCAAAATAGCCCAGGGGGGCTACACCTTC. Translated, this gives CASSKIAQGGYTF.